The 28 T cell receptor beta chains below all came from one sample that was sequenced in a study of human T cells and chemical hapten exposure. As to time point: patch test 3, about 24 weeks after DPC sensitization. The sample's treatment: therapeutic diphenylcyclopropenone sensitization with weekly scalp DPC. TCRdb analysed the RACE reads with MiXCR anew, one entry per CDR3 protein. The sample carries 28,000 or so distinct CDR3 sequences, almost 6% recorded once. This sample comprised whole blood, obtained in connection with sensitization to the hapten diphenylcyclopropenone (DPC). All receptors derive from a man under 40 with alopecia areata. Some clones in this sample may be carry-over from other donors' samples.

This clonotype was observed at least ten times. The V gene is TRBV7-9, the J gene TRBJ2-2; 8 nucleotides line up with TRBD1. The germline CDR1 and CDR2 sequences are SEHNR and FQNEAQ (reference sequence). The CDR3 has 15 amino acids. V was pared by 9 bases and J by 0 bases, with 6 bases of the junction left unmatched. The CDR3 region has the DNA TGTGCCAGTCGGACAGGGCAACCGAACACCGGGGAGCTGTTTTTT. Translated, it gives CASRTGQPNTGELFF.

The table lists this clonotype with many counts. CDR3 loop: CASSLHDRPNTEAFF. For the CDR3, the DNA is TGTGCCAGCAGTCTCCATGACAGGCCGAACACTGAAGCTTTCTTT. V usage is TRBV12-3 or TRBV12-4 and J usage is TRBJ1-1; D is perhaps TRBD1 (6 bases). The CDR3 has 15 amino acids. Trimming removed 5 bases from V and 1 base from J, with 14 bases in between.

This clonotype was detected many times. V is TRBV19 and J is TRBJ2-2; D might be TRBD1 or TRBD2, each matching 7 bases. Germline V gene lookup returns CDR1 LNHDA and CDR2 SQIVND (reference sequence). The CDR3 runs to 14 residues. Trimming took 6 bases from V and 4 from J, leaving 12 bases between them. This chain's CDR3 is CASRGGGSTGELFF. The CDR3, as DNA: TGTGCCAGTAGGGGAGGGGGCAGCACCGGGGAGCTGTTTTTT. Filled out from reference TRBV19 and TRBJ2-2, the complete variable domain reads DGGITQSPKYLFRKEGQNVTLSCEQNLNHDAMYWYRQDPGQGLRLIYYSQIVNDFQKGDIAEGYSVSREKKESFPLTVTSAQKNPTAFYLCASRGGGSTGELFFGEGSRLTVL.

In this sample, this clonotype turned up many times. The V call is TRBV3-1, the J call TRBJ2-7, with 8 bases that match TRBD1. Germline loops: CDR1 LGHDT, CDR2 YNNKEL (reference sequence). The CDR3 extends over 14 amino acids. Losses at the gene ends were 4 bases for V and 2 bases for J; bases not matched to a gene: 4. The CDR3 is CASSRQGAAYEQYF. The CDR3 DNA reads as TGTGCCAGCAGCCGGCAGGGGGCGGCCTACGAGCAGTACTTC.

This clonotype was recorded at least ten times. V and J are TRBV20-1 and TRBJ1-3, with D possibly being TRBD1 (6 bases). CDR3 size: 16 residues. Germline V gene data show CDR1 as DFQATT and CDR2 as SNEGSKA (reference sequence). Trimming pared 1 base from V and 1 base from J, leaving 14 bases between. The CDR3 is CSARGQVFLSGNTIYF. Here the CDR3 DNA reads TGCAGTGCTAGAGGACAGGTTTTCCTATCTGGAAACACCATATATTTT.

The CDR3 sequence is CSTGDNEQFF. The CDR3 DNA is TGCAGCACGGGGGACAATGAGCAGTTCTTC. The rearrangement links TRBV20-1 to TRBJ2-1, with D maybe TRBD2 (6 bases). This CDR3 comprises 10 residues. Per the germline V gene, CDR1 is DFQATT and CDR2 is SNEGSKA (reference sequence).

This clonotype was seen many times. The V call is TRBV29-1, the J call TRBJ2-5, with D hard to call. CDR1 SQVTM and CDR2 ANQGSEA come from the germline V gene. The CDR3 loop spans 12 amino acids. The germline V and J ends were trimmed by 4 bases and 1 base, with 7 bases remaining between them. CDR3 sequence (DNA): TGCAGCGTTGTAACAGCCCAAGAGACCCAGTACTTC. Amino acids: CSVVTAQETQYF.

This clonotype has at least ten counts. The rearrangement links TRBV5-8 to TRBJ1-5; possibly TRBD1 for D (6 bases). CDR3 length equals 14 residues. Per germline, CDR1 SGHTS and CDR2 YDEGEE. Trimming shortened V by 0 bases and J by 6 bases, and 10 bases separated the two germline ends. The CDR3, as DNA: TGTGCCAGCAGCTTGGGCAGGGGAGGTCAGCCCCAGCATTTT. Translation gives CASSLGRGGQPQHF.

This clonotype was seen ten or more times. The CDR3 DNA is TGTGCTAGCGGGTCCCTCCCCTACGAGCAGTACTTC. Its protein product is CASGSLPYEQYF. The rearrangement links TRBV7-7 to TRBJ2-7; 7 bases are shared with TRBD2. This CDR3 contains 12 residues. CDR1 SSHAT and CDR2 FNYEAQ come from the germline V gene (reference sequence). The whole variable domain, filled in from reference TRBV7-7 and TRBJ2-7, reads GAGVSQSPRYKVTKRGQDVTLRCDPISSHATLYWYQQALGQGPEFLTYFNYEAQPDKSGLPSDRFSAERPEGSISTLTIQRTEQRDSAMYRCASGSLPYEQYFGPGTRLTVT.

Many counts were recorded for this clonotype. The chain has TRBV29-1 and TRBJ1-2, with D unresolved. The CDR3 spans 14 residues. The germline CDR1 and CDR2 sequences are SQVTM and ANQGSEA. The germline V and J ends were trimmed by 7 bases and 5 bases, with 20 bases remaining between them. CDR3 coding DNA: TGCAGCGCTAGGATGGGAGTTGACGGTTATGGCTACACCTTC. It translates to CSARMGVDGYGYTF.

This clonotype has ten or more counts. The chain couples TRBV12-3 or TRBV12-4 to TRBJ2-2, with D perhaps matching TRBD1 or TRBD2 (5 bases each). CDR3 size: 16 residues. The V and J ends lost 3 bases and 1 base respectively, with 12 bases between them. Here the CDR3 DNA reads TGTGCCAGCAGTTTTTCCCGGGGCCAGAACACCGGGGAGCTGTTTTTT. It encodes CASSFSRGQNTGELFF.

This clonotype was recorded many times. The chain is built from TRBV20-1 and TRBJ2-4; 7 bases agree with TRBD1. Germline V gene lookup returns CDR1 DFQATT and CDR2 SNEGSKA (reference sequence). The CDR3 spans 16 residues. V was clipped by 6 bases and J by 0 bases; unmatched bases: 11. The CDR3 DNA reads as TGCAGTGCCCCCCCCCCGGGACAGATAGCCAAAAACATTCAGTACTTC. It specifies CSAPPPGQIAKNIQYF.

In this sample, this clonotype turned up many times. The chain couples TRBV19 to TRBJ2-2, with 8 positions matching TRBD2. Per the germline V gene, CDR1 is LNHDA and CDR2 is SQIVND (reference sequence). CDR3 length: 16 residues. Germline trimming cut 7 bases from V and 2 bases from J; bases unmatched to any gene: 9. CDR3 DNA sequence: TGTGCCAGTACCCGGGGGGGGACCATCAACACCGGGGAGCTGTTTTTT. Its protein product is CASTRGGTINTGELFF.

This clonotype was observed many times. The chain has TRBV12-3 or TRBV12-4 and TRBJ2-2; 8 bases map to TRBD2. CDR3 size: 15 residues. V shed 5 bases and J 0 bases; nucleotides not matched to a gene: 2. The CDR3 spells CASSETSANTGELFF. The CDR3 DNA sequence: TGTGCCAGCAGTGAGACTAGCGCGAACACCGGGGAGCTGTTTTTT.

This clonotype was observed at least ten times. The junction does not match germline at one end; this may be a read error. The chain is built from TRBV7-9 and TRBJ1-4; maybe TRBD1 (5 bases). Germline CDR1 is SEHNR and CDR2 is FQNEAQ (reference sequence). The CDR3 sequence is 13 residues long. DNA of the CDR3: TGTGCCAGCAGCTTAGGTCAGGGAGAAAAACTGTCTTTT. It specifies CASSLGQGEKLSF. The complete variable domain, with remaining parts taken from reference TRBV7-9 and TRBJ1-4, reads DTGVSQNPRHKITKRGQNVTFRCDPISEHNRLYWYRQTLGQGPEFLTYFQNEAQLEKSRLLSDRFSAERPKGSFSTLEIQRTEQGDSAMYLCASSLGQGEKLSFGSGTQLSVL.

This clonotype was detected ten times or more. The chain employs TRBV18 and TRBJ2-7; 7 bases are a match to TRBD1. The CDR3 covers 16 residues. Germline lookup yields CDR1 KGHSH and CDR2 LQKENI. Trimming at V came to 3 bases and at J to 5 bases, leaving 13 bases not matched to a gene. The CDR3 loop is CASSPPNRGPGDEQYF. CDR3 coding DNA: TGTGCCAGCTCACCCCCCAACAGGGGCCCTGGGGACGAGCAGTACTTC.

This clonotype was detected many times. The chain employs TRBV11-2 and TRBJ1-2, with D possibly TRBD1 on 6 matching bases. CDR3 length equals 15 residues. CDR1 is SGHAT and CDR2 is FQNNGV in the germline V gene. V lost 5 bases and J lost 2, with 15 bases in between. The CDR3 reads CASSPDEGGNYGYTF. CDR3 DNA sequence: TGTGCCAGCAGCCCAGACGAAGGGGGGAACTATGGCTACACCTTC.

The chain employs TRBV6-2 or TRBV6-3 and TRBJ2-5; D is unclear. The CDR3 totals 10 residues. CDR1 is MNHEY and CDR2 is SVGEGT in the germline V gene. V lost 6 bases and J 8 bases, leaving 7 bases between the germline ends. CDR3 sequence: CASRGYTQYF. The CDR3 DNA follows: TGTGCCAGCAGGGGGTATACCCAGTACTTC.

This clonotype is labeled medium-sized. This chain links TRBV4-1 with TRBJ2-3; 7 bases are shared with TRBD2. Looked up from germline, CDR1 is MGHRA and CDR2 is YSYEKL. The CDR3 has 16 amino acids. The V gene end was trimmed by 2 bases and the J gene end by 4 bases; junction bases not matched to a gene: 9. In DNA, the CDR3 is TGCGCCAGCAGCCAATCCCTAGCGGCCGACGCAGATACGCAGTATTTT. Its translation: CASSQSLAADADTQYF.

CDR3 residues: CASSGDRVYEQYF. In nucleotides, the CDR3 is TGTGCCAGCAGTGGAGACAGGGTCTACGAGCAGTACTTC. The chain recombines TRBV2 with TRBJ2-7; TRBD1 matches at 7 bases. Germline-derived CDR1 and CDR2 are SNHLY and FYNNEI. CDR3 length: 13 residues. Unmatched junction bases numbered 3, after V lost 4 bases and J lost 3 bases.

There are many counts of this clonotype. V and J are TRBV6-1 and TRBJ1-2, with D hard to call. The CDR3 covers 14 residues. Germline-derived CDR1 and CDR2 are MNHNS and SASEGT. The V end was cut by 5 bases, the J end by 6 bases, with 16 bases between. The CDR3 coding sequence is TGTGCCAGCAGTCGGAAGAGGGAACTAGATGGCTACACCTTC. It encodes CASSRKRELDGYTF.

This clonotype has a count of ten or more. The chain links TRBV20-1 to TRBJ2-5; D might be TRBD2 (5 bases). This CDR3 region has 14 residues. V was trimmed by 0 bases and J by 7 bases, leaving 15 bases between them. CDR1 and CDR2 (germline): DFQATT, SNEGSKA (reference sequence). This CDR3 is CSARDPSGPGTQYF. CDR3 in DNA: TGCAGTGCTAGAGATCCGAGCGGACCGGGGACCCAGTACTTC.

This clonotype was picked up a small number of times. The chain links TRBV9 to TRBJ2-3; tentative D call: TRBD1 (7 bases). Looked up from germline, CDR1 is SGDLS and CDR2 is YYNGEE. V lost 0 bases, J lost 0 bases, and 17 bases lay in between. The CDR3 has 18 residues. The CDR3 spells CASSVEGAGQTSTDTQYF. CDR3 bases: TGTGCCAGCAGCGTAGAGGGGGCGGGACAGACAAGCACAGATACGCAGTATTTT.

This clonotype has at least ten counts. The V and J genes are TRBV7-9 and TRBJ2-2; TRBD2 matches at 12 bases. This CDR3 contains 19 residues. Germline CDR1 SEHNR, CDR2 FQNEAQ (reference sequence). V lost 5 bases and J lost 1; bases outside the gene matches: 11. The DNA of the CDR3 is TGTGCCAGCAGCCCATCCTCTGGACTAGCGGGAATGAACACCGGGGAGCTGTTTTTT. Residues: CASSPSSGLAGMNTGELFF.

This clonotype was seen repeatedly, ten times or more. The genes are TRBV5-6 and TRBJ1-5, with a weak D call TRBD1 (6 bases). Germline V gives CDR1 SGHDT, CDR2 YYEEEE. There are 15 residues in the CDR3. Trimming cost V 4 bases and J 5 bases, with 16 bases left between them. The DNA for the CDR3 is TGTGCCAGCAGCCGAACAGGGTTGGGGCATCAGCCCCAGCATTTT. Its protein is CASSRTGLGHQPQHF.

This clonotype was picked up many times. The chain couples TRBV12-3 or TRBV12-4 to TRBJ1-2, with 9 bases matching TRBD1. V dropped 4 bases and J dropped 6; count of bases not matched to a gene: 12. This CDR3 is 16 amino acids long. The CDR3 DNA reads as TGTGCCAGCAGTTCCGGGACAGGGAACCCCGGGAATGGCTACACCTTC. Its translation is CASSSGTGNPGNGYTF.

This clonotype was counted many times. This chain links TRBV6-2 or TRBV6-3 with TRBJ2-2, with TRBD1 as a possible D gene (6 bases). Trimming took 0 bases from V and 8 from J, leaving 19 bases between them. CDR1 is MNHEY and CDR2 is SVGEGT in the germline V gene. CDR3 length: 17 residues. The CDR3 protein is CASSYSTGITPGGELFF. The CDR3 region has the DNA TGTGCCAGCAGTTACTCGACAGGCATCACGCCCGGTGGGGAGCTGTTTTTT.

This clonotype has at least ten counts. The chain has TRBV20-1 and TRBJ2-1; tentatively, D is TRBD1 or TRBD2 (5 bases each). Trimming took 1 base from V and 0 from J, leaving 10 bases between them. Germline CDR1 is DFQATT and CDR2 is SNEGSKA (reference sequence). The CDR3 runs to 15 residues. CDR3 protein: CSARGDRGSYNEQFF. CDR3 coding DNA: TGCAGTGCTAGAGGGGACCGGGGCTCCTACAATGAGCAGTTCTTC.